The clone carrying this T cell receptor beta chain was detected a few times. Only in-frame clones appear in the TCRdb table, and some are missing; sequencing was by immunoSEQ multiplex PCR. The table has 65,000 to 100,000 clones, about 84% seen once. The sample is drawn from a study of blood T cell repertoires in COVID-19. Study-wide background: PBMCs, B-cell-depleted T cells, or T cells were the source of the cDNA or gDNA that made up the material.

The junction had 9 bases not matched to a gene; V was cut back by 3 bases and J by 4 bases. Germline V gene data show CDR1 as MNHNS and CDR2 as SASEGT. CDR3 length: 16 amino acids. The V gene is TRBV6-1, the J gene TRBJ1-5; TRBD1 matches 7 bases. This receptor was taken from a human donor in a cohort sampled during active COVID-19. Material: peripheral blood. DNA of the CDR3: TGTGCCAGCAGTGAGGAAGAAGGGGGCGGTAATCAGCCCCAGCATTTT. Its protein product is CASSEEEGGGNQPQHF.